This T cell receptor beta chain was recovered during a study of cytomegalovirus exposure and HLA in healthy donors. Germline V gene sequence: CDR1 MNHEY, CDR2 SVGAGI. Trimming removed 5 bases at V and 5 bases at J, with 15 bases between. This CDR3 has 14 amino acids. With respect to this clone: Its antigen is currently unknown.

In nominal health when sampled, donors likely had unrecorded immune exposures nonetheless. A multiplex PCR was run with 60 Vbeta primers and 13 Jbeta primers. TCRdb's copy holds only in-frame clones and misses some; the assay was immunoSEQ multiplex PCR. This table has fewer than 150,000 clones, around 83% appearing once. Whole-study findings and limits: The dataset shows that most TCR sequences were rare, while some public TCRs occurred in many donors. An analysis that was carried out later associated approximately 15,000 TCR beta sequences with HLA alleles at 0.05 false discovery rate. The classifier reportedly diagnosed cytomegalovirus status with high specificity and sensitivity.

The chain joins TRBV6-5 to TRBJ2-5, with D possibly matching TRBD1 (6 bases). Sequencing input: PBMCs. This TCR came from a woman younger than 45 in good health and CMV-seropositive. For the CDR3, the DNA is TGTGCCAGCAGTGGATGGGGGCAGAAGGAGACCCAGTACTTC. It is translated as CASSGWGQKETQYF.